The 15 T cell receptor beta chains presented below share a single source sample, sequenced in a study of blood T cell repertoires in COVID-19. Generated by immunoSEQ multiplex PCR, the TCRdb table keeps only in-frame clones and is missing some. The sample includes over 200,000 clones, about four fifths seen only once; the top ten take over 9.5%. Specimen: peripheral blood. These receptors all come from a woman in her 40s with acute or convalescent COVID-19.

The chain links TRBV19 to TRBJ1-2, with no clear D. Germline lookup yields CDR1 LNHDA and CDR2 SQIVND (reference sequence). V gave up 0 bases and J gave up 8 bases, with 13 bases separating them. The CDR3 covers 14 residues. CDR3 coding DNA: TGTGCCAGTAGTATAGACGGATCCACCGGGGGCTACACCTTC. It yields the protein CASSIDGSTGGYTF.

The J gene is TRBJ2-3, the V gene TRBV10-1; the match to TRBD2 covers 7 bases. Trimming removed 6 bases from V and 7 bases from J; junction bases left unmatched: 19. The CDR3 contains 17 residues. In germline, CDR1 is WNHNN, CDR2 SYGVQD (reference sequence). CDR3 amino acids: CASSHKGLRERSNTQYF. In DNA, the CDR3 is TGCGCCAGCAGCCATAAAGGATTGCGGGAGCGGTCAAATACGCAGTATTTT.

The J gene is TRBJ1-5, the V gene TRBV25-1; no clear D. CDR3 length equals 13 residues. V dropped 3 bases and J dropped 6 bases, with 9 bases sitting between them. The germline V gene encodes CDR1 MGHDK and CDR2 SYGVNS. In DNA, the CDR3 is TGTGCCAGCAGTGACCGAGGGTCTCAGCCCCAGCATTTT. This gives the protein CASSDRGSQPQHF.

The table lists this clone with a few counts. CDR3 nucleotide sequence: TGTGCCAGCAGTTTGTCGCCGTGGCTAGCGGGTAACAATGAGCAGTTCTTC. It is translated as CASSLSPWLAGNNEQFF. The chain has TRBV27 and TRBJ2-1; TRBD2 matches 8 bases. The CDR3 loop spans 17 amino acids. Trimming took 3 bases from V and 5 from J; bases not matched to a gene: 12. Germline loops: CDR1 MNHEY, CDR2 SMNVEV (reference sequence).

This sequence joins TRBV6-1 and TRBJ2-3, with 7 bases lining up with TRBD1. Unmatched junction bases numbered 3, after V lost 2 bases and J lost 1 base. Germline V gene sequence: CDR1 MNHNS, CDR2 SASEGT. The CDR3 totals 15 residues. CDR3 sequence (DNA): TGTGCCAGCAGTGAAAAACAGGGGCGCACAGATACGCAGTATTTT. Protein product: CASSEKQGRTDTQYF.

The CDR3 region is CASSLSSGGPTYNEQFF. The CDR3 DNA is TGTGCCAGCAGCTTGTCTTCTGGCGGCCCCACCTACAATGAGCAGTTCTTC. The V gene is TRBV5-6, the J gene TRBJ2-1, with D uncertain. CDR1 is SGHDT, CDR2 YYEEEE, per germline. The CDR3 length is 17 residues. The V and J ends lost 1 base and 2 bases respectively, with 16 bases between them.

CDR3: CASSGGKESLPNEQFF. CDR3 in DNA: TGTGCCAGCAGTGGAGGGAAAGAATCCCTGCCCAATGAGCAGTTCTTC. The chain links TRBV25-1 to TRBJ2-1; weak D call: TRBD2 (5 bases). The CDR3 spans 16 residues. V was cut by 4 bases and J by 6 bases, with 19 bases left in between. Per the germline V gene, CDR1 is MGHDK and CDR2 is SYGVNS. The whole variable domain, remainder taken from reference TRBV25-1 and TRBJ2-1, is EADIYQTPRYLVIGTGKKITLECSQTMGHDKMYWYQQDPGMELHLIHYSYGVNSTEKGDLSSESTVSRIRTEHFPLTLESARPSHTSQYLCASSGGKESLPNEQFFGPGTRLTVL.

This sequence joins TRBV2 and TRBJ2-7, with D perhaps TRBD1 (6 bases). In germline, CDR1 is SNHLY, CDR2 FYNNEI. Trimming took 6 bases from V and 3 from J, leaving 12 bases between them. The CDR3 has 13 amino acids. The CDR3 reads CASSPTGNYEQYF. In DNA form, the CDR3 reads TGTGCCAGCAGCCCAACAGGGAACTACGAGCAGTACTTC. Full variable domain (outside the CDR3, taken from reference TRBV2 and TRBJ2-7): EPEVTQTPSHQVTQMGQEVILRCVPISNHLYFYWYRQILGQKVEFLVSFYNNEISEKSEIFDDQFSVERPDGSNFTLKIRSTKLEDSAMYFCASSPTGNYEQYFGPGTRLTVT.

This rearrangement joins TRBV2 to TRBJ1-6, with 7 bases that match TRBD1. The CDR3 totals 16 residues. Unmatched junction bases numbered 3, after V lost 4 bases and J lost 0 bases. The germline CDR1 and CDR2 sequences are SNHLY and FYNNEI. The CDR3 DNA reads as TGTGCCAGCAGTGGACAGGGAGGCTCCTATAATTCACCCCTCCACTTT. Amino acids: CASSGQGGSYNSPLHF. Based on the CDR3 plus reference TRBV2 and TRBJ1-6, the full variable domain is EPEVTQTPSHQVTQMGQEVILRCVPISNHLYFYWYRQILGQKVEFLVSFYNNEISEKSEIFDDQFSVERPDGSNFTLKIRSTKLEDSAMYFCASSGQGGSYNSPLHFGNGTRLTVT.

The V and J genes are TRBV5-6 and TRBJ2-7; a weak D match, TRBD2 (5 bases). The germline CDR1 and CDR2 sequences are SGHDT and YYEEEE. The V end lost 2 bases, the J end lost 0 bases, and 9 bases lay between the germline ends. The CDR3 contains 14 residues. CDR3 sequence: CASSFLGSSYEQYF. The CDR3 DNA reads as TGTGCCAGCAGCTTTTTGGGGAGCTCCTACGAGCAGTACTTC.

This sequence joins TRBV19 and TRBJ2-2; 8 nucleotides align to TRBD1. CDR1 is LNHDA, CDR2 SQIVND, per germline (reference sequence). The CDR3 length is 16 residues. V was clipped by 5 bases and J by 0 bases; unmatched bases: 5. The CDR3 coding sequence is TGTGCCAGTAGTCCCAGACAGGGGACGAACACCGGGGAGCTGTTTTTT. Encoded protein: CASSPRQGTNTGELFF.

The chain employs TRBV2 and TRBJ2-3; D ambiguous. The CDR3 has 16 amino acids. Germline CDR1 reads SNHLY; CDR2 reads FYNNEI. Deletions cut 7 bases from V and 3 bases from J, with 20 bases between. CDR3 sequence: CASTGLLYSQTDTQYF. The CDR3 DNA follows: TGTGCCAGCACCGGATTGCTTTACAGTCAGACAGATACGCAGTATTTT.

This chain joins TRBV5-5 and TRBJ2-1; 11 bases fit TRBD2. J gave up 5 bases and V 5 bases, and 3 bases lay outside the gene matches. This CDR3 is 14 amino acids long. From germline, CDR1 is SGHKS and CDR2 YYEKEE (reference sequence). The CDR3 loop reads CASRATSGNNEQFF. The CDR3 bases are TGTGCCAGCAGGGCGACTAGCGGGAACAATGAGCAGTTCTTC.

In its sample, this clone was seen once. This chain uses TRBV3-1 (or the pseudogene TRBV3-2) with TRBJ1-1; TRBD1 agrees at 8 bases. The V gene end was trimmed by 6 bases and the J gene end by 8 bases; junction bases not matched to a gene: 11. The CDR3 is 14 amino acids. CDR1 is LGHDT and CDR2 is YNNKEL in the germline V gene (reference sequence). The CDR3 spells CASRSDRGPPEAFF. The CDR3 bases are TGTGCCAGCAGAAGCGACAGGGGTCCTCCCGAAGCTTTCTTT.

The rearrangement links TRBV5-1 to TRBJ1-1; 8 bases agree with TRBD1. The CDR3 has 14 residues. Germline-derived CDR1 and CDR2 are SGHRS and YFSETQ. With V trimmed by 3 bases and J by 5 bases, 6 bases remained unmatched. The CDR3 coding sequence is TGCGCCAGCAGCTCATTCACAGGGGGGACTGAAGCTTTCTTT. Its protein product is CASSSFTGGTEAFF.